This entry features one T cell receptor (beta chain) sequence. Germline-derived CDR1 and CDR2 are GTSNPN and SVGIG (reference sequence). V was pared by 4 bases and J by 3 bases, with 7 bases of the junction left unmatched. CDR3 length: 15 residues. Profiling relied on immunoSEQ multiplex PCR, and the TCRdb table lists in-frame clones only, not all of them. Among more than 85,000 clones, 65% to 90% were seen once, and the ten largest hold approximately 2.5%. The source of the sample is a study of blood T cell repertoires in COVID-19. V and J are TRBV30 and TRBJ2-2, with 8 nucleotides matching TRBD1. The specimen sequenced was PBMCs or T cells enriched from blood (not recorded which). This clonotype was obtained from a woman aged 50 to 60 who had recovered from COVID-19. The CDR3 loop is CAWKPGGKDTGELFF. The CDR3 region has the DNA TGTGCCTGGAAACCAGGGGGCAAGGACACCGGGGAGCTGTTTTTT.